This T cell receptor (beta chain) was found in a study of control samples from healthy donors and cancer patients. Trimming removed 5 bases at V and 0 bases at J, with 11 bases between. The germline CDR1 and CDR2 sequences are SGHRS and YFSETQ. This CDR3 contains 14 residues. This table comes from immunoSEQ multiplex PCR, and its TCRdb copy is limited to in-frame clones, with some not included. Among 190,000 or so clones, around 93% were seen once, and the ten largest hold around 1.6%. This chain links TRBV5-1 with TRBJ1-1, with a possible D match to TRBD1 (6 bases). The receptor was isolated from a man between 18 and 29 years old in good health. Sequencing used blood. CDR3 in amino acids: CASRGGSLNTEAFF. The CDR3 coding sequence is TGCGCCAGCAGGGGGGGCAGTTTGAACACTGAAGCTTTCTTT.